This TCR beta chain was sequenced during a study of T-cell reconstitution after alpha-beta-depleted transplantation in children. The germline V gene encodes CDR1 SGHVS and CDR2 FNYEAQ. V shed 8 bases, J shed 3 bases, and the junction held 4 bases outside the gene matches. The CDR3 has 13 residues. Unique molecular identifiers tagged the TCRbeta library. TCRdb redid the calling of the PCR reads with MiXCR, one entry per CDR3 protein. The table includes a few hundred thousand distinct CDR3 sequences, more than 20% detected once. Findings and caveats of the study: The study traced high day-60 TCRbeta diversity in some patients to surviving recipient T cells and thymic progenitors. Where alpha-beta T cells came from about two months after transplant was reportedly several hundred expanded graft clones. At one year after transplant, newly produced T cells mostly accounted for T-cell counts and diversity.

Concerning this clonotype itself: Its antigen is not identified.

V is TRBV7-6 and J is TRBJ2-5; 9 bases are a match to TRBD1. The sequencing used PBMCs, collected before TCRalphabeta/CD19-depleted stem cell transplant. The sequence was collected from a girl aged 2 to 10 with Fanconi anemia, due to receive a stem cell transplant. The chain's CDR3 is CASWGQGKETQYF. CDR3 nucleotides: TGTGCCAGCTGGGGACAGGGAAAAGAGACCCAGTACTTC.